This TCR beta chain was recorded in a study of blood T cell repertoires in COVID-19. As for the study in general: Collection of acute and convalescent COVID-19 samples took place in the United States, Italy and Spain.

V was trimmed by 7 bases and J by 0 bases, leaving 10 bases between them. CDR1 LNHDA and CDR2 SQIVND come from the germline V gene (reference sequence). This CDR3 is built from 14 residues. This clone was seen a handful of times. As processed by the authors: Reference gene primers were amplified, and this amplification served to estimate nucleated cell counts. Assay: immunoSEQ multiplex PCR; the TCRdb copy retains only in-frame clones and omits some. V, J and clone size are those of that table, while D and trimming were read from the DNA. This table holds approximately 300,000 clones, 87% found once. The sequence was collected from a woman between 45 and 65 years old who had recovered from COVID-19. Sequencing was done on a sample of peripheral blood. This chain connects TRBV19 to TRBJ2-1, with D unresolved. This chain's CDR3 is CASNPRSSYNEQFF. CDR3 bases: TGTGCCAGTAATCCTCGGAGCTCCTACAATGAGCAGTTCTTC.